The 29 T cell receptor beta chains given below trace back to one sample, sequenced in a study of cytomegalovirus exposure and HLA in healthy donors. Amplification used 60 Vbeta primers and 13 Jbeta primers. Sequencing was performed with immunoSEQ multiplex PCR; in TCRdb, only in-frame clones are kept and a portion is missing. The table shows 150,000 to 200,000 clones, with under 80% occurring only once. The specimen was PBMCs. Receptors were obtained from a woman aged 25 to 39 in good health and CMV-seronegative.

The rearrangement links TRBV5-1 to TRBJ1-1, with D possibly matching TRBD1 (6 bases). Per germline, CDR1 SGHRS and CDR2 YFSETQ. V lost 6 bases and J 1 base, leaving 13 bases between the germline ends. The CDR3 totals 14 residues. CDR3 region: CASTSGAQNTEAFF. The DNA of the CDR3 is TGCGCCAGCACCTCAGGGGCCCAGAACACTGAAGCTTTCTTT.

V gene TRBV5-6 combines with J gene TRBJ1-3, with D possibly being TRBD1 (6 bases). Germline V gene data show CDR1 as SGHDT and CDR2 as YYEEEE. The length of the CDR3 is 16 residues. V was clipped by 4 bases and J by 0 bases, with 14 bases between them. Here the CDR3 DNA reads TGTGCCAGCAGCGCAGGACAGTCGTTCTCTGGAAACACCATATATTTT. Its protein is CASSAGQSFSGNTIYF.

The rearrangement links TRBV2 to TRBJ2-3, with 7 bases identical to TRBD2. This CDR3 spans 16 amino acids. After removal of 2 bases from V and 4 bases from J, the junction contained 9 bases not matched to a gene. Germline CDR1 and CDR2: SNHLY and FYNNEI. CDR3 region: CASSEPGGKSPDTQYF. The CDR3 bases are TGTGCCAGCAGTGAACCGGGGGGAAAGTCCCCAGATACGCAGTATTTT.

The CDR3 is CASSLDPWREGNTQYF. The CDR3, as DNA: TGTGCCAGCAGCTTAGATCCGTGGAGGGAGGGGAATACGCAGTATTTT. The rearrangement joins TRBV11-2 to TRBJ2-3; TRBD2 aligns across 7 bases. CDR1 is SGHAT, CDR2 FQNNGV, per germline. There are 16 residues in the CDR3. Germline trimming cut 0 bases from V and 7 bases from J; bases unmatched to any gene: 10.

The chain has TRBV27 and TRBJ2-7; 10 positions match TRBD1. Trimming at V came to 5 bases and at J to 0 bases, leaving 1 base not matched to a gene. CDR1 is MNHEY and CDR2 is SMNVEV in the germline V gene (reference sequence). The CDR3 has 14 amino acids. CDR3 in DNA: TGTGCCAGCAGTAGACAGGGGGCCTCCTACGAGCAGTACTTC. Its translation: CASSRQGASYEQYF.

The V gene is TRBV2, the J gene TRBJ1-2; D unclear. The CDR3 has 14 residues. Trimming stripped 6 bases from V and 2 bases from J, with 13 bases between. The germline V gene encodes CDR1 SNHLY and CDR2 FYNNEI. The CDR3 loop reads CASSKEALNYGYTF. CDR3 bases: TGTGCCAGCAGCAAAGAGGCCCTGAACTATGGCTACACCTTC. The full variable domain, with the rest looked up from reference TRBV2 and TRBJ1-2, is EPEVTQTPSHQVTQMGQEVILRCVPISNHLYFYWYRQILGQKVEFLVSFYNNEISEKSEIFDDQFSVERPDGSNFTLKIRSTKLEDSAMYFCASSKEALNYGYTFGSGTRLTVV.

The V gene is TRBV30, the J gene TRBJ2-1, with D maybe TRBD2 (6 bases). Germline lookup yields CDR1 GTSNPN and CDR2 SVGIG (reference sequence). This CDR3 is built from 15 residues. Trimming shortened V by 1 base and J by 2 bases, and 12 bases separated the two germline ends. CDR3 bases: TGTGCCTGGAGTGCTCGGGGCGGGGCCTACAATGAGCAGTTCTTC. Translation: CAWSARGGAYNEQFF.

The chain carries TRBV5-6 and TRBJ1-4; D gene ambiguous. The CDR3 is made up of 14 amino acids. V lost 4 bases and J lost 5, with 12 bases in between. Germline values: CDR1 SGHDT, CDR2 YYEEEE. The CDR3 protein is CASSPLSSNEKLFF. The CDR3 DNA reads as TGTGCCAGCAGCCCCCTCAGTTCCAATGAAAAACTGTTTTTT. The complete variable domain, with remaining parts taken from reference TRBV5-6 and TRBJ1-4, reads DAGVTQSPTHLIKTRGQQVTLRCSPKSGHDTVSWYQQALGQGPQFIFQYYEEEERQRGNFPDRFSGHQFPNYSSELNVNALLLGDSALYLCASSPLSSNEKLFFGSGTQLSVL.

The V gene is TRBV7-2, the J gene TRBJ2-1, with D unresolved. Germline V gives CDR1 SGHTA, CDR2 FQGNSA. The CDR3 is 13 amino acids. V was cut by 5 bases and J by 4 bases, with 9 bases left in between. The CDR3 sequence is CASSIQAYNEQFF. In DNA, the CDR3 is TGTGCCAGCAGCATCCAAGCGTACAATGAGCAGTTCTTC. The full variable domain, its missing parts supplied by reference TRBV7-2 and TRBJ2-1, is GAGVSQSPSNKVTEKGKDVELRCDPISGHTALYWYRQSLGQGLEFLIYFQGNSAPDKSGLPSDRFSAERTGGSVSTLTIQRTQQEDSAVYLCASSIQAYNEQFFGPGTRLTVL.

The chain links TRBV2 to TRBJ2-1; TRBD1 matches 7 bases. V lost 6 bases, J lost 6 bases, and 11 bases stayed unmatched. CDR1 is SNHLY, CDR2 FYNNEI, per germline. The CDR3 consists of 15 residues. This CDR3 reads CASRGSGTATNEQFF. CDR3 sequence (DNA): TGTGCCAGCAGGGGCTCCGGGACAGCTACCAATGAGCAGTTCTTC.

The rearrangement links TRBV25-1 to TRBJ1-4; D gene uncertain. The length of the CDR3 is 11 residues. Germline V gives CDR1 MGHDK, CDR2 SYGVNS. V lost 7 bases and J 5 bases, leaving 5 bases between the germline ends. CDR3 in amino acids: CASKQNEKLFF. In nucleotides, the CDR3 is TGTGCCAGCAAACAGAATGAAAAACTGTTTTTT.

The V gene is TRBV29-1, the J gene TRBJ2-7; 8 positions agree with TRBD1. This CDR3 has 15 residues. The J segment lost 2 bases and the V segment lost 4 bases, leaving 10 bases of the junction unmatched. Germline assignment: CDR1 SQVTM and CDR2 ANQGSEA. DNA for the CDR3: TGCAGCGTTGGGCAAACCGGGACAGGTACCTACGAGCAGTACTTC. This gives the protein CSVGQTGTGTYEQYF.

This chain joins TRBV5-1 and TRBJ2-7; 9 bases agree with TRBD1. With 1 base clipped from V and 2 bases from J, the junction kept 4 bases outside the gene matches. This CDR3 has 15 residues. Germline V gives CDR1 SGHRS, CDR2 YFSETQ. The CDR3 reads CASSLLTGGAYEQYF. DNA for the CDR3: TGCGCCAGCAGCTTGTTGACAGGGGGAGCCTACGAGCAGTACTTC.

V is TRBV7-9 and J is TRBJ1-2; D unclear. Germline V gene data show CDR1 as SEHNR and CDR2 as FQNEAQ (reference sequence). V gave up 1 base and J gave up 2 bases, with 8 bases separating them. CDR3 length: 14 amino acids. CDR3 nucleotides: TGTGCCAGCAGCTTAGGGCAGAACAACTATGGCTACACCTTC. Protein product: CASSLGQNNYGYTF.

The rearrangement links TRBV4-1 to TRBJ1-5; D possibly corresponds to TRBD1 (5 bases). CDR3 length: 14 residues. V lost 4 bases and J 3 bases, leaving 10 bases between the germline ends. CDR1 and CDR2 (germline): MGHRA, YSYEKL. CDR3 sequence (DNA): TGCGCCAGCAGCCTTGACAGTTACAATCAGCCCCAGCATTTT. This encodes CASSLDSYNQPQHF.

The rearrangement uses TRBV21-1 and TRBJ2-3; the table's D call TRBD1 went unverified against the DNA. TRBV21-1 is tagged as a pseudogene. The CDR3 contains 17 residues. The CDR3 region is CASRRYWGNPGSDTQYF. CDR3 bases: TGTGCCAGCAGACGATATTGGGGCAATCCGGGCTCAGATACGCAGTATTTT.

The chain uses TRBV11-2 and TRBJ2-1; TRBD2 is a possible D gene (5 bases). V was trimmed by 2 bases and J by 9 bases, leaving 8 bases between them. The CDR3 contains 12 residues. CDR1 and CDR2 from the germline V gene are SGHAT and FQNNGV. The CDR3 sequence: CASSLSAGEQFF. The CDR3 nucleotides are TGTGCCAGCAGCTTATCGGCGGGTGAGCAGTTCTTC.

This clone was observed a few times. The V call is TRBV6-5, the J call TRBJ1-6; D call uncertain. Germline lookup yields CDR1 MNHEY and CDR2 SVGAGI. The V and J ends lost 4 bases and 5 bases respectively, with 12 bases between them. The CDR3 runs to 15 residues. CDR3 DNA: TGTGCCAGCAGTTTCGTTATCGGGAATAATTCACCCCTCCACTTT. This sequence encodes CASSFVIGNNSPLHF.

The chain combines TRBV5-1 with TRBJ1-2, with 8 nucleotides matching TRBD1. There are 15 residues in the CDR3. Germline assignment: CDR1 SGHRS and CDR2 YFSETQ. V lost 0 bases, J lost 6 bases, and 7 bases stayed unmatched. The CDR3 bases are TGCGCCAGCAGCTTGGGGTCAGGGGGCTCGGATGGCTACACCTTC. Amino acids: CASSLGSGGSDGYTF.

The V call is TRBV11-1, the J call TRBJ2-2, with D possibly TRBD2 on 6 matching bases. V was cut by 3 bases and J by 0 bases, with 17 bases left in between. Germline assignment: CDR1 SGHAT and CDR2 FQDESV (reference sequence). The CDR3 covers 18 residues. In nucleotides, the CDR3 is TGTGCCAGCAGCTTCCGGGCGGTGGAGGGGACGAACACCGGGGAGCTGTTTTTT. Translated: CASSFRAVEGTNTGELFF.

The rearrangement links TRBV11-2 to TRBJ1-6; D is unresolved. The germline V and J ends were trimmed by 5 bases and 13 bases, with 12 bases remaining between them. CDR1 is SGHAT, CDR2 FQNNGV, per germline. The CDR3 loop spans 12 amino acids. The CDR3 reads CASSQEDGPLHF. CDR3 sequence (DNA): TGTGCCAGCAGCCAAGAGGATGGGCCCCTCCACTTT.

Worth noting for this clone: The sample carries other DNA sequences with the same CDR3. The chain uses TRBV6-5 and TRBJ2-3, with a tentative D call TRBD2 (5 bases). Trimming stripped 2 bases from V and 3 bases from J, with 6 bases between. From germline, CDR1 is MNHEY and CDR2 SVGAGI. The CDR3 length is 13 residues. CDR3 sequence reads: CASSYPGTDTQYF. The CDR3 bases are TGTGCCAGCAGTTACCCGGGAACAGATACGCAGTATTTT.

The rearrangement joins TRBV27 to TRBJ2-5, with TRBD2 identical over 13 bases. V lost 6 bases, J lost 7 bases, and 8 bases stayed unmatched. CDR1 and CDR2 (germline): MNHEY, SMNVEV (reference sequence). The CDR3 extends over 15 amino acids. The CDR3: CASRMTSGGSRTQYF. The DNA for the CDR3 is TGTGCCAGCAGGATGACTAGCGGGGGGTCACGGACCCAGTACTTC.

V is TRBV28 and J is TRBJ1-5; no reliable D call. The V end was cut by 6 bases, the J end by 7 bases, with 19 bases between. Germline V gives CDR1 MDHEN, CDR2 SYDVKM. The length of the CDR3 is 15 residues. The CDR3 DNA follows: TGTGCCAGCAGCGCGGGCCGATCTACCCCCCAGCCCCAGCATTTT. Protein sequence: CASSAGRSTPQPQHF.

This clone was seen once. The V call is TRBV9, the J call TRBJ2-5; D uncertain. The germline V gene has CDR1 SGDLS and CDR2 YYNGEE. Trimming stripped 0 bases from V and 3 bases from J, with 6 bases between. This CDR3 is 13 amino acids long. In DNA form, the CDR3 reads TGTGCCAGCAGCGTAGGTCTCGAAGAGACCCAGTACTTC. Encoded protein: CASSVGLEETQYF.

This clone was counted once. V and J are TRBV29-1 and TRBJ2-2; 12 positions match TRBD2. CDR3 length equals 14 residues. V lost 7 bases, J lost 6 bases, and 6 bases stayed unmatched. Germline assignment: CDR1 SQVTM and CDR2 ANQGSEA. The CDR3, as DNA: TGCAGCGCACCCCTAGCGGGGGGGGCCGGGGAGCTGTTTTTT. It codes for CSAPLAGGAGELFF.

The chain combines TRBV7-9 with TRBJ2-3, with 8 bases lining up with TRBD1. V lost 3 bases to trimming and J lost 0 bases; unmatched junction nucleotides: 2. CDR1 and CDR2 (germline): SEHNR, FQNEAQ (reference sequence). The CDR3 covers 15 residues. CDR3: CASSLQGASTDTQYF. CDR3 nucleotide sequence: TGTGCCAGCAGCTTGCAGGGGGCTAGCACAGATACGCAGTATTTT.

The chain combines TRBV5-1 with TRBJ2-1; perhaps TRBD2 as D (5 bases). In germline, CDR1 is SGHRS, CDR2 YFSETQ. The CDR3 loop spans 15 amino acids. V lost 4 bases and J 1 base, leaving 12 bases between the germline ends. The CDR3 DNA reads TGCGCCAGCAGCCCGGGGTCGGGGTCCTACAATGAGCAGTTCTTC. The encoded protein is CASSPGSGSYNEQFF. The variable domain in full, completed from reference TRBV5-1 and TRBJ2-1, reads KAGVTQTPRYLIKTRGQQVTLSCSPISGHRSVSWYQQTPGQGLQFLFEYFSETQRNKGNFPGRFSGRQFSNSRSEMNVSTLELGDSALYLCASSPGSGSYNEQFFGPGTRLTVL.

The V call is TRBV9, the J call TRBJ2-5; D remains ambiguous. The V gene lost 4 bases and the J gene lost 1 base, with 14 bases spanning the gap. This CDR3 has 15 residues. Germline V gene lookup returns CDR1 SGDLS and CDR2 YYNGEE. The CDR3 nucleotides are TGTGCCAGCAGCCGCCAGGCCTCCGGCCAAGAGACCCAGTACTTC. It is translated as CASSRQASGQETQYF. Full variable domain (outside the CDR3, taken from reference TRBV9 and TRBJ2-5): DSGVTQTPKHLITATGQRVTLRCSPRSGDLSVYWYQQSLDQGLQFLIQYYNGEERAKGNILERFSAQQFPDLHSELNLSSLELGDSALYFCASSRQASGQETQYFGPGTRLLVL.